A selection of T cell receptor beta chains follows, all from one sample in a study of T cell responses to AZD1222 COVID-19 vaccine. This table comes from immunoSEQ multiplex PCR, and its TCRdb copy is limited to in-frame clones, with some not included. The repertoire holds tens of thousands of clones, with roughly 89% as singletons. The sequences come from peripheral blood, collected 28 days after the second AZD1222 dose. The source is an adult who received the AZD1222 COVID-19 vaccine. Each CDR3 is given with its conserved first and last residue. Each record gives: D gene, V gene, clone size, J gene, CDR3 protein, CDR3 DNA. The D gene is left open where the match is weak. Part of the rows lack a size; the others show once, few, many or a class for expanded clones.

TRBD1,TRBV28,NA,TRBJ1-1,CASSLDRVRAEAFF,TGTGCCAGCAGTCTCGACAGGGTGAGGGCTGAAGCTTTCTTT
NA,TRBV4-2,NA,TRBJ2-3,CASTRDTDTQYF,TGTGCCAGCACGAGGGACACAGATACGCAGTATTTT
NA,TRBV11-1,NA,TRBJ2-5,CASSFRQGGIKETQYF,TGTGCCAGCAGCTTTAGGCAAGGGGGGATAAAAGAGACCCAGTACTTC
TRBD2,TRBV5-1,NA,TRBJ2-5,CASDAGLAGPRETQYF,TGCGCCAGCGACGCGGGGCTAGCGGGGCCGCGGGAGACCCAGTACTTC
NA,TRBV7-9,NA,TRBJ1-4,CASSLGAGELSNEKLFF,TGTGCCAGCAGCTTAGGGGCAGGGGAGCTGTCTAATGAAAAACTGTTTTTT
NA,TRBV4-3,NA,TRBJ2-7,CASSSRSGTPPMEQYF,TGCGCCAGCAGCTCAAGATCCGGGACACCACCTATGGAGCAGTACTTC
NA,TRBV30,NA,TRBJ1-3,CASRTFAGNTIYF,TGTGCCTCACGGACGTTTGCTGGAAACACCATATATTTT
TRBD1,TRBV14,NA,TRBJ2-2,CASSQRAGTVNTGELFF,TGTGCCAGCAGCCAACGTGCAGGGACAGTCAACACCGGGGAGCTGTTTTTT
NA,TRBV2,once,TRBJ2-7,CASSEFSRTVYEQYF,TGTGCCAGCAGTGAATTTAGTAGGACAGTCTACGAGCAGTACTTC
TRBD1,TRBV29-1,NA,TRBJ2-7,CSVGQGVHEQYF,TGCAGCGTTGGACAGGGGGTCCACGAGCAGTACTTC
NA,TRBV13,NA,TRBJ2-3,CASTVGGEPPTQYF,TGTGCCAGCACCGTGGGTGGAGAGCCCCCTACGCAGTATTTT
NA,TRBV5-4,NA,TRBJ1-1,CASSLDGGTLNTEAFF,TGTGCCAGCAGCCTGGACGGGGGAACTCTGAACACTGAAGCTTTCTTT
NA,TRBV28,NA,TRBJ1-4,CASSPVALGEKLFF,TGTGCCAGCAGCCCGGTGGCCCTGGGGGAAAAACTGTTTTTT
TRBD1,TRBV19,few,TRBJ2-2,CASRRRTGLHTGELFF,TGTGCCAGTAGACGAAGGACAGGGTTGCACACCGGGGAGCTGTTTTTT
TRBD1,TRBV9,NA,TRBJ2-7,CASSVGPTGGRYEQYF,TGTGCCAGCAGCGTAGGGCCGACAGGGGGACGCTACGAGCAGTACTTC
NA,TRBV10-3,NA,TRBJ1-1,CAIKGAWNVGGTEAFF,TGTGCCATCAAAGGTGCGTGGAACGTAGGAGGCACTGAAGCTTTCTTT
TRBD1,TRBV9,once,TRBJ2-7,CASSVGQGIPYEQYF,TGTGCCAGCAGCGTAGGACAGGGCATCCCCTACGAGCAGTACTTC
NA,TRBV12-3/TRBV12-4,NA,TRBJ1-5,CASSLDIQPQHF,TGTGCCAGCAGTTTGGATATTCAGCCCCAGCATTTT
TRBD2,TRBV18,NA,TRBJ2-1,CASSPLAASYNEQFF,TGTGCCAGCTCACCCCTAGCGGCCTCCTACAATGAGCAGTTCTTC
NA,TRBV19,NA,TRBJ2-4,CASSIWSSGELAKNIQYF,TGTGCCAGTAGTATATGGTCCTCGGGTGAACTAGCCAAAAACATTCAGTACTTC
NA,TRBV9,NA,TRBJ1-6,CASSVKAGAGYNSPLHF,TGTGCCAGCAGCGTAAAGGCCGGCGCGGGCTATAATTCACCCCTCCACTTT
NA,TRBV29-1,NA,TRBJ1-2,CSVEETAVGYTF,TGCAGCGTTGAAGAGACGGCGGTAGGCTACACCTTC
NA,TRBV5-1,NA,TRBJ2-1,CASSPSPQTYNEQFF,TGCGCCAGCAGCCCCTCCCCCCAAACCTACAATGAGCAGTTCTTC
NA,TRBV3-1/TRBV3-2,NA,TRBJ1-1,CASSPQRANTEAFF,TGTGCCAGCAGCCCCCAACGGGCGAACACTGAAGCTTTCTTT